This T cell receptor beta chain was identified during a study of tumor and adjacent non-tumor tissue in lung cancer. About the research overall: There were 12 adenocarcinoma, 2 squamous cell carcinoma and 1 small cell lung cancer cases.

General study points: Significantly higher TCR diversity was found in tumor than normal lung.

The CDR3 runs 15 residues. Unmatched junction bases numbered 4, after V lost 6 bases and J lost 0 bases. This clonotype has a count of ten or more. The antigen is unknown. This sample's RNA came from whole unsorted tissue. This non-tumor lung sample came from over 3 cm beyond the tumor edge. A modified ARM-PCR protocol with three rounds of nested PCR amplified TCRbeta. TCRdb reprocessed the multiplex PCR reads via MiXCR and lists one record per CDR3 protein. This sample yields approximately 100,000 distinct CDR3 sequences, of which 62% are seen a single time; 15% to 20% belongs to the top ten. The chain uses TRBV12-3 or TRBV12-4 and TRBJ2-3, with 9 bases identical to TRBD2. The sequence came from a man aged 55 to 70 with non-small cell lung cancer. Specimen: distant non-tumor lung tissue. DNA of the CDR3: TGTGCCAGCAGGGAGACTAGCGGTAGCACAGATACGCAGTATTTT. Amino acid sequence: CASRETSGSTDTQYF.